This T cell receptor beta chain was observed in a study of shared clonotypes between healthy human individuals. Turning to the study itself: Two women and a few men aged 18 to 49 served as donors.

TCRdb's table, derived via immunoSEQ multiplex PCR, lists solely in-frame clones and lacks some. Of 2.5 million or so clones listed, around 94% are singletons. The donors were adults (healthy and HIV-negative) with no recent acute infections or vaccinations. In germline, CDR1 is KGHSH, CDR2 LQKENI. V dropped 2 bases and J dropped 13 bases, with 23 bases sitting between them. This CDR3 is 15 amino acids long. Notes on this clone: As yet, its antigen is unknown.

Study-wide findings and caveats: Shared clonotypes: about 5.3% naive CD4, around 3.5% naive CD8, about 2.4% memory CD4, over 0.3% memory CD8.

The chain has TRBV18 and TRBJ1-2; no clear D gene. This clonotype originated in a man aged 18 to 30 in good health. Sequencing used naive CD4+ T cells sorted from blood. Sample subset: CD45RA+ positively selected. CDR3 nucleotides: TGTGCCAGCTCACCAAGCTCGCCGGGATCTATGGGAGGCACCTTC. Protein product: CASSPSSPGSMGGTF.